These 15 T cell receptor beta chains were sequenced from one sample in a study of monozygotic twins with inflammatory bowel disease (dated by TCRdb to the late 2010s). Library construction relied on 5' RACE. TCRdb shows the sequencer as Illumina HiSeq 2500. Once TCRdb had reprocessed the reads, it stored one entry per CDR3 protein sequence and supplied no DNA. The table held for this sample gives 350,000 to 400,000 distinct CDR3 sequences. Around 2.6% of the sample is held by the ten biggest clonotypes. Sequencing was performed on blood. The receptors shown here come from a human donor with ulcerative colitis or Crohn's disease, or a healthy co-twin of an affected twin (not recorded which).

The rearrangement joins TRBV7-2 to TRBJ1-5. The CDR3 has 14 residues. Germline assignment: CDR1 SGHTA and CDR2 FQGNSA. This CDR3 reads CASSLNGVNQPQHF. The variable domain in full, completed from reference TRBV7-2 and TRBJ1-5, reads GAGVSQSPSNKVTEKGKDVELRCDPISGHTALYWYRQSLGQGLEFLIYFQGNSAPDKSGLPSDRFSAERTGGSVSTLTIQRTQQEDSAVYLCASSLNGVNQPQHFGDGTRLSIL.

This rearrangement joins TRBV6-5 to TRBJ2-7; TCRdb outputs TRBD1, but without DNA this stays unchecked. Germline CDR1 reads MNHEY; CDR2 reads SVGAGI. This CDR3 is built from 16 residues. The CDR3: CASSYLGTVSSYEQYF.

The chain recombines TRBV24-1 with TRBJ2-6. The CDR3 runs to 16 residues. Germline-derived CDR1 and CDR2 are KGHDR and SFDVKD. CDR3 loop: CATSDPQTSGANVLTF.

The CDR3 is CASSVEGETSDEQFF. This chain connects TRBV9 to TRBJ2-1; TCRdb gives TRBD2 as the D gene, but with no DNA this cannot be confirmed. CDR3 size: 15 residues. Germline values: CDR1 SGDLS, CDR2 YYNGEE. The full variable domain, in which reference TRBV9 and TRBJ2-1 provide the parts outside the CDR3, is DSGVTQTPKHLITATGQRVTLRCSPRSGDLSVYWYQQSLDQGLQFLIQYYNGEERAKGNILERFSAQQFPDLHSELNLSSLELGDSALYFCASSVEGETSDEQFFGPGTRLTVL.

The V call is TRBV20-1, the J call TRBJ1-2; the D gene TCRdb calls, TRBD1, cannot be checked with no DNA. The CDR3 covers 14 residues. CDR1 DFQATT and CDR2 SNEGSKA come from the germline V gene (reference sequence). This CDR3 reads CSAGGQGKTYGYTF.

V and J are TRBV20-1 and TRBJ2-1; TCRdb designates TRBD2, a call that cannot be tested without DNA. The CDR3 sequence is 12 residues long. CDR1 DFQATT and CDR2 SNEGSKA come from the germline V gene (reference sequence). CDR3 in amino acids: CSLGAGGNEQFF.

This CDR3 reads CASSLEGARAGEKLFF. This rearrangement joins TRBV11-2 to TRBJ1-4; TCRdb designates TRBD1, a call that cannot be tested without DNA. Looked up from germline, CDR1 is SGHAT and CDR2 is FQNNGV. This CDR3 is 16 amino acids long.

This chain uses TRBV7-2 with TRBJ2-3. Germline assignment: CDR1 SGHTA and CDR2 FQGNSA. The CDR3 has 15 residues. CDR3 amino acids: CASRLLYLGTDTQYF.

The V gene is TRBV12-3 or TRBV12-4, the J gene TRBJ1-4; no DNA is available, so the TRBD1 call from TCRdb remains unchecked. This CDR3 spans 15 amino acids. The CDR3 region is CASSRQGALGEKLFF.

The V and J genes are TRBV4-1 and TRBJ1-1. CDR3 size: 13 residues. CDR1 and CDR2 from the germline V gene are MGHRA and YSYEKL. The CDR3 sequence is CASSRLINTEAFF.

The rearrangement links TRBV4-3 to TRBJ2-3. This CDR3 is 14 amino acids long. CDR1 is LGHNA, CDR2 YSLEER, per germline. CDR3 in amino acids: CASSQDSSTDTQYF.

The chain combines TRBV20-1 with TRBJ2-5; TCRdb's D call, TRBD1, is unchecked because there is no DNA. The CDR3 covers 12 residues. Germline V gene sequence: CDR1 DFQATT, CDR2 SNEGSKA (reference sequence). This chain's CDR3 is CSARPGQETQYF.

The chain joins TRBV27 to TRBJ2-3; TCRdb names TRBD1, which stays unverified in the absence of DNA. CDR3 length: 15 amino acids. Germline V gives CDR1 MNHEY, CDR2 SMNVEV (reference sequence). The chain's CDR3 is CASSHRTGVIDTQYF.

The CDR3 loop reads CASSQLGTAGDIQYF. The rearrangement joins TRBV3-1 to TRBJ2-4; TCRdb's assignment of TRBD2 cannot be checked, as there is no DNA. The germline V gene encodes CDR1 LGHDT and CDR2 YNNKEL (reference sequence). The CDR3 contains 15 residues. Together with reference TRBV3-1 and TRBJ2-4, the CDR3 gives the full variable domain: DTAVSQTPKYLVTQMGNDKSIKCEQNLGHDTMYWYKQDSKKFLKIMFSYNNKELIINETVPNRFSPKSPDKAHLNLHINSLELGDSAVYFCASSQLGTAGDIQYFGAGTRLSVL.

The V and J genes are TRBV20-1 and TRBJ2-3; TCRdb's D call, TRBD1, is unchecked because there is no DNA. Germline V gene data show CDR1 as DFQATT and CDR2 as SNEGSKA (reference sequence). CDR3 length equals 14 residues. The CDR3 here is CSAGSGVPTDTQYF.